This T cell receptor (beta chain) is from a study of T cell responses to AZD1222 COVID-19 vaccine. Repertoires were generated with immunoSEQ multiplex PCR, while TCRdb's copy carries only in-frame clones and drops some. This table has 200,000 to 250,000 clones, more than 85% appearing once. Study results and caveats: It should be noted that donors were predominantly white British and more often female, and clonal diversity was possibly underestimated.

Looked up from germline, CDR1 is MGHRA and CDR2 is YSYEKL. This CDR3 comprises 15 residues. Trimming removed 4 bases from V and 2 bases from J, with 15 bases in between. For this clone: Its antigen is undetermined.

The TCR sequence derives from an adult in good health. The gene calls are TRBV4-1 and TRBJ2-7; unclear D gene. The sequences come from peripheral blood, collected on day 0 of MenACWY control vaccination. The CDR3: CASSLRNGPPYEQYF. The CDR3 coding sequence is TGCGCCAGCAGCCTCCGAAACGGGCCCCCCTACGAGCAGTACTTC.